This T cell receptor (beta chain) came from a study of blood T cell repertoires in COVID-19. Study summary: T cells, B-cell-depleted T cells, or PBMCs provided the cDNA or gDNA that served as material.

Original data processing: Estimation of nucleated cell counts relied on the amplification of reference gene primers. The repertoire was sequenced with immunoSEQ multiplex PCR; TCRdb's copy has only in-frame clones and lacks some. V and J calls and clone size are given by that table; D and trimming were obtained from the DNA. This table has fewer than 95,000 clones, more than 80% appearing once. V was pared by 2 bases and J by 6 bases, with 8 bases between. The CDR3 is 13 residues long. Germline assignment: CDR1 SGHDT and CDR2 YYEEEE. Sequenced input: peripheral blood. This clonotype was sampled from a man in his forties or fifties with active or convalescent COVID-19. The gene calls are TRBV5-6 and TRBJ2-2, with D unresolved. The CDR3: CASSLSLPGELFF. The CDR3 DNA sequence: TGTGCCAGCAGCTTATCCCTTCCCGGGGAGCTGTTTTTT. Supplemented by reference TRBV5-6 and TRBJ2-2, the full variable domain reads DAGVTQSPTHLIKTRGQQVTLRCSPKSGHDTVSWYQQALGQGPQFIFQYYEEEERQRGNFPDRFSGHQFPNYSSELNVNALLLGDSALYLCASSLSLPGELFFGEGSRLTVL.